This record covers a single T cell receptor beta chain. The antigen remains undetermined. A template switching step contributed a universal primer site, while unique molecular identifiers were present in the cDNA. TCRdb used MiXCR to reprocess the 5' RACE reads, holding one entry per CDR3 protein. The sample has 1.5 million or so distinct CDR3 sequences, 25% to 35% seen once; the top ten hold around 0.3%. This sample was taken from a study of identical twins. CDR1 and CDR2 (germline): SGHAT, FQNNGV. V dropped 0 bases and J dropped 11 bases, with 19 bases sitting between them. The CDR3 totals 15 residues. Study conclusions and caveats: For cord blood, abundant beta clonotypes had fewer insertions, unlike memory repertoires, which showed none. Weaker excess twin sharing was seen among beta out-of-frame sequences.

This clonotype was obtained from a newborn girl in good health. The specimen sequenced was cord blood. The chain recombines TRBV11-2 with TRBJ2-5, with D tentatively TRBD2 (6 bases). The CDR3 sequence: CASSLDRRGYNEQYF. CDR3 bases: TGTGCCAGCAGCTTAGATCGGCGGGGCTACAATGAGCAGTACTTC.